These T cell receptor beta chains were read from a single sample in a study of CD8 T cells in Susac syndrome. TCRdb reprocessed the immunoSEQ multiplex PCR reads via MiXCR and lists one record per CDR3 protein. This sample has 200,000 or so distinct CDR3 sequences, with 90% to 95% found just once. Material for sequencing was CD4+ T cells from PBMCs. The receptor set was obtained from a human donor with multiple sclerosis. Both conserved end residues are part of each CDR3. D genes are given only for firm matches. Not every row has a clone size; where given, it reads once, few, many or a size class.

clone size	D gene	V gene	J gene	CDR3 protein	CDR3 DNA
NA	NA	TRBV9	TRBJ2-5	CASSAGPGRETQYF	TGTGCCAGCAGCGCCGGGCCAGGGCGGGAGACCCAGTACTTC
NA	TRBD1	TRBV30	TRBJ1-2	CAWGDRGIGYTF	TGTGCCTGGGGGGACAGGGGCATCGGCTACACCTTC
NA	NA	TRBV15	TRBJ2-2	CATSEARILTGELFF	TGTGCCACCAGCGAGGCGCGGATCCTCACCGGGGAGCTGTTTTTT
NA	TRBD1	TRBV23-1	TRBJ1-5	CASSQSGDRDGQPQHF	TGCGCCAGCAGTCAATCGGGGGACAGGGACGGCCAGCCCCAGCATTTT
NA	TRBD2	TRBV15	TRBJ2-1	CATSREGGRANEQFF	TGTGCCACCAGCAGAGAAGGCGGGAGGGCAAATGAGCAGTTCTTC
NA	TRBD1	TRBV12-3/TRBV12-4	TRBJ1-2	CASSLALGQGVGYTF	TGTGCCAGCAGTTTAGCCCTGGGACAGGGTGTTGGCTACACCTTC
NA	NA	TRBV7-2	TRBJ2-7	CASSPRGSEQYF	TGTGCCAGCAGCCCTCGGGGTAGCGAGCAGTACTTC
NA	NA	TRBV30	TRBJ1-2	CAWTSTGLYGYTF	TGTGCCTGGACTTCGACGGGGCTCTATGGCTACACCTTC
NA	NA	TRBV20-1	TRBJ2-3	CSAPWGDTQYF	TGCAGTGCTCCGTGGGGAGATACGCAGTATTTT
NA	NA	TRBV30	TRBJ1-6	CAWTASSYNSPLHF	TGTGCCTGGACAGCCAGCTCCTATAATTCACCCCTCCACTTT
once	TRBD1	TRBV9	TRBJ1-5	CASSADRGNQPQHF	TGTGCCAGCAGCGCGGACAGGGGTAATCAGCCCCAGCATTTT
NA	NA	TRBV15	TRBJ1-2	CATSPRGRRGSYGYTF	TGTGCCACCAGCCCCCGAGGGAGAAGGGGGAGTTACGGCTACACCTTC
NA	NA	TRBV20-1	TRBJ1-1	CSARDYLGETEAFF	TGCAGTGCTAGAGATTATTTGGGGGAAACTGAAGCTTTCTTT
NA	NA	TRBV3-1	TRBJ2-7	CASSHPGRDEQYF	TGTGCCAGCAGCCACCCCGGCAGGGACGAGCAGTACTTC
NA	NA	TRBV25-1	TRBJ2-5	CASSAGAPETQYF	TGTGCCAGCAGTGCCGGGGCTCCGGAGACCCAGTACTTC
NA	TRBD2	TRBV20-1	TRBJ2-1	CSATLAGGPNEQFF	TGCAGTGCAACCCTAGCGGGGGGGCCAAATGAGCAGTTCTTC
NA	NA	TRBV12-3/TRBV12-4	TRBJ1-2	CASSLGGQGYTF	TGTGCCAGCAGTTTAGGGGGCCAGGGCTACACCTTC
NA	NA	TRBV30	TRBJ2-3	CAWSVRVTDTQYF	TGTGCCTGGAGTGTACGGGTCACAGATACGCAGTATTTT
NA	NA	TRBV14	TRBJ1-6	CASSQMGDSPLHF	TGTGCCAGCAGCCAAATGGGTGATTCACCCCTCCACTTT
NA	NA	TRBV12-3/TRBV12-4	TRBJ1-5	CASSLSRGINQPQHF	TGTGCCAGCAGTTTGTCCCGGGGAATAAATCAGCCCCAGCATTTT
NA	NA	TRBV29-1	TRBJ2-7	CSVKRDAHEQYF	TGCAGCGTGAAACGGGACGCCCACGAGCAGTACTTC
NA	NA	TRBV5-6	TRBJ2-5	CASSPLPGQSETQYF	TGTGCCAGCAGCCCCTTACCCGGACAGTCTGAGACCCAGTACTTC
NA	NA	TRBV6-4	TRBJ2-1	CASSSGWGRGEQFF	TGTGCCAGCAGTTCAGGATGGGGCCGGGGTGAGCAGTTCTTC
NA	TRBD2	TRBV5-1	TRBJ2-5	CASRAGGGDQETQYF	TGCGCCAGCAGGGCTGGCGGGGGGGACCAAGAGACCCAGTACTTC
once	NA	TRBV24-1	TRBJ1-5	CATSDSRQPQHF	TGTGCCACCAGTGATAGCCGGCAGCCCCAGCATTTT
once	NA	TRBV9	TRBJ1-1	CASSVDTGSTEAFF	TGTGCCAGCAGCGTAGATACAGGTAGCACTGAAGCTTTCTTT
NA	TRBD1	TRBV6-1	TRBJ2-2	CASRRDREVGELFF	TGTGCCAGCAGGCGGGACAGGGAGGTCGGGGAGCTGTTTTTT
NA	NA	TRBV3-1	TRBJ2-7	CASSQHELPHEQYF	TGTGCCAGCAGCCAACACGAGCTTCCCCACGAGCAGTACTTC
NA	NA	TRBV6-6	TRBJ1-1	CASSSRANTEAFF	TGTGCCAGCAGTTCCCGGGCTAACACTGAAGCTTTCTTT
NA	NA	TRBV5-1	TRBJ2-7	CASSLAPGAETYEQYF	TGCGCCAGCAGCTTGGCCCCTGGGGCAGAGACCTACGAGCAGTACTTC
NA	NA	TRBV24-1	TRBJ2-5	CATSAQGGTQYF	TGTGCCACCAGTGCCCAGGGAGGGACCCAGTACTTC
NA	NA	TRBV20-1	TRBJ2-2	CSAPALQNTGELFF	TGCAGTGCCCCCGCGCTCCAAAACACCGGGGAGCTGTTTTTT
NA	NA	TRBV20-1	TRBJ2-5	CSAPRRLGDQYF	TGCAGTGCTCCCCGAAGGTTGGGAGACCAGTACTTC
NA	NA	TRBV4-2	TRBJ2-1	CASGESSLSYNEQFF	TGTGCCAGCGGGGAAAGCAGTCTCTCCTACAATGAGCAGTTCTTC
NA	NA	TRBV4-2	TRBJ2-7	CASSRLGLPYEQYF	TGTGCCAGCAGCCGTTTGGGACTCCCCTACGAGCAGTACTTC
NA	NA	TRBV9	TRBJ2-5	CASSVGGIQETQYF	TGTGCCAGCAGCGTAGGGGGCATCCAAGAGACCCAGTACTTC
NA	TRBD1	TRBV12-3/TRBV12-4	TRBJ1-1	CASSLGERGHGNTEAFF	TGTGCCAGCAGTTTAGGGGAAAGGGGGCACGGGAACACTGAAGCTTTCTTT
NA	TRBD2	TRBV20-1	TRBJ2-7	CSANSGTSGTYEQYF	TGCAGTGCCAATTCCGGGACTAGCGGGACCTACGAGCAGTACTTC
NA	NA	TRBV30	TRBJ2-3	CAWRGSTDTQYF	TGTGCCTGGCGCGGGAGCACAGATACGCAGTATTTT
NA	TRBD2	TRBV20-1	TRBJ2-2	CSARDWLAGGHTGELFF	TGCAGTGCTAGAGATTGGCTAGCGGGGGGCCACACCGGGGAGCTGTTTTTT
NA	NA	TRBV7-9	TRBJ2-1	CASSLADSREQFF	TGTGCCAGCAGCTTAGCGGACAGTCGGGAGCAGTTCTTC
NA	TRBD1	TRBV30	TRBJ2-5	CAFGQGRKETQYF	TGTGCCTTCGGACAGGGGAGGAAAGAGACCCAGTACTTC
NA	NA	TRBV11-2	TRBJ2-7	CASSEQALYEQYF	TGTGCCAGCAGCGAACAGGCTCTCTACGAGCAGTACTTC
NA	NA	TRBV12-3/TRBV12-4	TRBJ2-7	CASTRGLRREQYF	TGTGCCAGCACTCGGGGGTTACGTCGCGAGCAGTACTTC
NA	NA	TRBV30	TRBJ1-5	CAWSRAMSSGQPQHF	TGTGCCTGGAGTCGTGCTATGAGCTCCGGTCAGCCCCAGCATTTT
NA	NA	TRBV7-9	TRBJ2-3	CASSPSSGPSATQYF	TGTGCCAGCAGCCCGAGTTCCGGACCCTCGGCTACGCAGTATTTT
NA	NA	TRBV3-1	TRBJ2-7	CASSRRGDSGGYEQYF	TGTGCCAGCAGCCGAAGAGGCGATAGCGGAGGCTACGAGCAGTACTTC
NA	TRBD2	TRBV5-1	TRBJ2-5	CASSFSLAGSQETQYF	TGCGCCAGCAGCTTCAGCCTAGCGGGCTCCCAAGAGACCCAGTACTTC